Listed here are 5 T cell receptor beta chains from one sample, sequenced in a study of vaccination and CD4 T cells after COVID-19. These TCRs are of unknown antigen specificity. Sample treatment: approximately 10-day PBMC culture with coronavirus spike peptide pools or control peptides (ViraFEST assay). The Oncomine TCR Beta short-read assay sequenced DNA from cultured CD4+ T cells. TCRdb itself ran the PCR reads through MiXCR, one entry per CDR3 protein. The sample carries roughly 14,000 distinct CDR3 sequences, about two fifths recorded once. The sample consisted of CD4+ T cells from blood, cultured in vitro. The source is a human donor who had recovered from COVID-19.

The chain combines TRBV6-1 with TRBJ1-2; a weak D match, TRBD1 (5 bases). Trimming took 7 bases from V and 5 from J, leaving 26 bases between them. The V gene's germline CDR1 is MNHNS and CDR2 SASEGT. The CDR3 runs 17 residues. CDR3 bases: TGTGCCAGCAACCGAGGGGCGGTGGGGATAGCGGAATATGGCTACACCTTC. It specifies CASNRGAVGIAEYGYTF.

This clonotype was detected a few times. This chain connects TRBV6-1 to TRBJ2-3; TRBD1 matches 8 bases. The CDR3 is 16 amino acids. Germline CDR1 reads MNHNS; CDR2 reads SASEGT. Unmatched junction bases numbered 8, after V lost 4 bases and J lost 2 bases. In nucleotides, the CDR3 is TGTGCCAGCAGTGTAGCAGGGGGCGCCGTCACAGATACGCAGTATTTT. As protein: CASSVAGGAVTDTQYF.

This chain joins TRBV2 and TRBJ1-1, with D hard to call. V was shortened by 8 bases and J by 7 bases, with 11 bases between the two germline ends. Germline V CDR1 and CDR2: SNHLY, FYNNEI. The CDR3 has 11 amino acids. The DNA of the CDR3 is TGTGCCAGCCGTTTGGAGGGTGAAGCTTTCTTT. Protein: CASRLEGEAFF. Full variable domain (outside the CDR3, taken from reference TRBV2 and TRBJ1-1): EPEVTQTPSHQVTQMGQEVILRCVPISNHLYFYWYRQILGQKVEFLVSFYNNEISEKSEIFDDQFSVERPDGSNFTLKIRSTKLEDSAMYFCASRLEGEAFFGQGTRLTVV.

The chain uses TRBV24-1 and TRBJ2-2, with D tentatively TRBD1 (6 bases). The CDR3 is 15 amino acids. Germline V gives CDR1 KGHDR, CDR2 SFDVKD. V lost 4 bases and J 3 bases, leaving 11 bases between the germline ends. In nucleotides, the CDR3 is TGTGCCACCAGTGAATCAGGGGAGCACACCGGGGAGCTGTTTTTT. Amino acid sequence: CATSESGEHTGELFF.

This chain uses TRBV7-9 with TRBJ1-1, with D possibly TRBD1 on 6 matching bases. This CDR3 has 17 residues. Trimming removed 5 bases from V and 0 bases from J, with 19 bases in between. CDR1 SEHNR and CDR2 FQNEAQ come from the germline V gene (reference sequence). CDR3 residues: CASSGRGGRHMNTEAFF. CDR3 coding DNA: TGTGCCAGCAGCGGAAGGGGGGGCAGGCATATGAACACTGAAGCTTTCTTT.